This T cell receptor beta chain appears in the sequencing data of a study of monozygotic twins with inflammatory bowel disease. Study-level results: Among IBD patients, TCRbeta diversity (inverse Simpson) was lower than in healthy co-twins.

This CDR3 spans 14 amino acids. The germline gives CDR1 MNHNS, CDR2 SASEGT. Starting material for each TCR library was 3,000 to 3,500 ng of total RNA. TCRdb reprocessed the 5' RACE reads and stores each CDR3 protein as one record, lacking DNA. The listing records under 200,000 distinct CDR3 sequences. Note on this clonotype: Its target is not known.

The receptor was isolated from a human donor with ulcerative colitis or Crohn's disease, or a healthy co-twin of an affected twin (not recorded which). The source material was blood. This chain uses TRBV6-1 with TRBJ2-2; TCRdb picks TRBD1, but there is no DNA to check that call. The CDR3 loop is CASNRGTDTGELFF.